This record looks at one TCR beta chain sequence and its context. What it binds is unknown. The Oncomine TCR Beta short-read assay was what sequenced the DNA obtained from cultured CD4+ T cells. TCRdb ran MiXCR on the PCR reads and lists one entry per CDR3 protein. Among roughly 20,000 distinct CDR3 sequences, roughly 42% were seen once, and the ten largest hold approximately 6.8%. Germline trimming cut 3 bases from V and 1 base from J; bases unmatched to any gene: 5. Germline loops: CDR1 SEHNR, CDR2 FQNEAQ (reference sequence). The CDR3 is 16 amino acids. Treatment described: roughly 11-day PBMC culture with coronavirus spike peptide pools or control peptides (ViraFEST assay). With peptide pools, ViraFEST first expanded antigen-specific T cells and afterwards sequenced their TCRs. The data are from a study of vaccination and CD4 T cells after COVID-19. At the level of the study: Post-COVID specimens were obtained a median around 100 days after diagnosis (range 35 to 161).

Notes on the study in general: It was found that, in convalescent patients, 304 of 307 vaccine-specific clones were spike mono-reactive.

The J gene is TRBJ2-3, the V gene TRBV7-9; TRBD2 matches 9 bases. The sequences come from CD4+ T cells from blood, cultured in vitro, collected before SARS-CoV-2 vaccination. The clonotype comes from a human donor who had recovered from COVID-19. In DNA, the CDR3 is TGTGCCAGCAGCTTCACGAGCGGGGGGCGCACAGATACGCAGTATTTT. As protein: CASSFTSGGRTDTQYF.